The rows below give T cell receptor beta chains drawn from one sample of a study of blood T cell repertoires in COVID-19. The protocol was immunoSEQ multiplex PCR, while the TCRdb copy is restricted to in-frame clones and leaves out a portion. Altogether more than 200,000 clones are present, approximately 90% being singletons, with the ten largest covering less than 4.5%. Sequenced input: peripheral blood. These receptors originate from a man between 50 and 59 years old with acute or convalescent COVID-19. CDR3s include the opening cysteine and the closing phenylalanine or tryptophan.

j_gene	v_gene	len	CDR3aa
TRBJ2-7	TRBV18	15	CASSPQGASSYEQYF
TRBJ1-1	TRBV19	13	CASSIVGRGEAFF
TRBJ2-3	TRBV6-5	14	CASSYERGMGTQYF
TRBJ2-1	TRBV4-1	15	CASSQDLYGYNEQFF
TRBJ2-1	TRBV7-3	16	CASSSLPGQGANEQFF
TRBJ1-2	TRBV25-1	14	CASRKTGPNYGYTF
TRBJ2-7	TRBV29-1	15	CSVEDRTGVIYEQYF
TRBJ1-1	TRBV5-1	15	CASSPDRHKNTEAFF
TRBJ2-3	TRBV6-5	15	CASSYSRARTDTQYF
TRBJ1-4	TRBV14	14	CASSWNHRGEKLFF